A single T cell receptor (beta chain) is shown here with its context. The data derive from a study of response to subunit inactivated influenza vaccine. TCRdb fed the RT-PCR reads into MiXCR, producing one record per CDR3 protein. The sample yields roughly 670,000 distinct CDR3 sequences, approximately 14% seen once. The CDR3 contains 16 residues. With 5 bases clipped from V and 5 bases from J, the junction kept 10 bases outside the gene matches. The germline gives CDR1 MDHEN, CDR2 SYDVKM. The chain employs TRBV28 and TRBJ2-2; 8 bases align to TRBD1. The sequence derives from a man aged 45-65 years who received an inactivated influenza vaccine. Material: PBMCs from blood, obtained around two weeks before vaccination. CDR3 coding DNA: TGTGCCAGCAGTCGGGACAGGACACGGGTTACCGGGGAGCTGTTTTTT. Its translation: CASSRDRTRVTGELFF.